One and the same sample provided the 28 T cell receptor beta chains below, sequenced in a study of T cells in Graves' hyperthyroidism and ophthalmopathy. There were TCR beta CDR3 regions amplified from RNA transcripts. The HTBI primer set was used in a first-round RT-PCR of the TCR CDR3. TCRdb processed the multiplex PCR reads anew with MiXCR; each CDR3 protein has one entry. Of over 300,000 distinct CDR3 sequences listed, approximately 15% were seen once; the top ten hold approximately 9.9%. Sequencing was carried out using blood. These receptors all come from a woman aged 55-70 years with Graves' hyperthyroidism.

About this clonotype: This may arise from a read error, as a much more abundant clone is one base away. This is likely a read error, given that the CDR3 carries no conserved phenylalanine or tryptophan at its end. V and J are TRBV12-3 or TRBV12-4 and TRBJ1-5; TRBD1 agrees at 8 bases. The CDR3 is 15 residues long. J gave up 4 bases and V 6 bases, and 8 bases lay outside the gene matches. CDR3 DNA: TGTGCCAGCAGGACCGGGACAGGTAATAATCAGCCCCAGCATCTT. This gives the protein CASRTGTGNNQPQHL.

The chain has TRBV20-1 and TRBJ2-5, with 10 positions matching TRBD2. This CDR3 spans 14 amino acids. Trimming removed 8 bases from V and 5 bases from J; junction bases left unmatched: 11. Germline CDR1 reads DFQATT; CDR2 reads SNEGSKA (reference sequence). Here the CDR3 reads CSSLRTSGRETQYF. The DNA for the CDR3 is TGCAGTAGCCTCCGGACTAGCGGCAGGGAGACCCAGTACTTC.

The chain is built from TRBV19 and TRBJ1-1; D ambiguous. The germline V gene encodes CDR1 LNHDA and CDR2 SQIVND (reference sequence). The length of the CDR3 is 15 residues. V shed 5 bases and J shed 4 bases, with 17 bases lying between them. This chain's CDR3 is CASSEDAGLGTEAFF. CDR3 sequence (DNA): TGTGCCAGTAGTGAAGACGCAGGTTTAGGCACTGAAGCTTTCTTT.

Ten or more counts support this clonotype. The chain has TRBV28 and TRBJ2-7; the match to TRBD1 covers 11 bases. V trimming: 6 bases; J trimming: 0 bases; junction bases outside the gene matches: 4. This CDR3 is 15 amino acids long. The V gene's germline CDR1 is MDHEN and CDR2 SYDVKM. The CDR3 DNA sequence: TGTGCCAGCAGCTCCGGGACAGGGGGCTCCTACGAGCAGTACTTC. It encodes CASSSGTGGSYEQYF.

This clonotype was found many times. The chain has TRBV11-3 and TRBJ2-2; D call uncertain. V lost 5 bases, J lost 5 bases, and 15 bases lay in between. The CDR3 is made up of 15 amino acids. Germline V gene sequence: CDR1 SGHNT, CDR2 YENEEA. CDR3 bases: TGTGCCAGCAGCCCCCTCTTGGGTAGGACCGGGGAGCTGTTTTTT. As protein: CASSPLLGRTGELFF.

V gene TRBV7-2 combines with J gene TRBJ1-1; TRBD1 might be the D (5 bases). CDR3 length: 13 residues. The V gene lost 5 bases and the J gene lost 7 bases, with 14 bases spanning the gap. The germline gives CDR1 SGHTA, CDR2 FQGNSA. This CDR3 reads CASSLFPRVEAFF. CDR3 bases: TGTGCCAGCAGCCTTTTCCCCAGGGTTGAAGCTTTCTTT.

This clonotype showed up many times. The gene calls are TRBV28 and TRBJ1-5; D is ambiguous. CDR3 size: 14 residues. With 3 bases removed from V and 1 base from J, the gap between germline ends came to 7 bases. In germline, CDR1 is MDHEN, CDR2 SYDVKM. The DNA for the CDR3 is TGTGCCAGCAGTTTCGGTCAGAGCAATCAGCCCCAGCATTTT. Protein: CASSFGQSNQPQHF.

The rearrangement links TRBV30 to TRBJ2-4, with a weak D call TRBD1 (7 bases). This CDR3 has 17 residues. CDR1 is GTSNPN, CDR2 SVGIG, per germline (reference sequence). V was clipped by 0 bases and J by 3 bases, with 18 bases between them. CDR3: CAWSVDQGGVVKNIQYF. The CDR3 DNA is TGTGCCTGGAGTGTAGATCAGGGGGGTGTGGTCAAAAACATTCAGTACTTC. Full variable domain (outside the CDR3, taken from reference TRBV30 and TRBJ2-4): SQTIHQWPATLVQPVGSPLSLECTVEGTSNPNLYWYRQAAGRGLQLLFYSVGIGQISSEVPQNLSASRPQDRQFILSSKKLLLSDSGFYLCAWSVDQGGVVKNIQYFGAGTRLSVL.

J is TRBJ1-2 and V is TRBV4-1; D is unclear. Trimming took 0 bases from V and 4 from J, leaving 15 bases between them. CDR3 length: 16 amino acids. Germline V CDR1 and CDR2: MGHRA, YSYEKL. The CDR3 DNA is TGCGCCAGCAGCCAAGATCCCGGACTGGATGGCTATGGCTACACCTTC. As protein: CASSQDPGLDGYGYTF.

This clonotype was seen only a few times. The rearrangement uses TRBV30 and TRBJ1-2, with 10 bases fitting TRBD1. CDR3 length: 13 amino acids. Germline loops: CDR1 GTSNPN, CDR2 SVGIG (reference sequence). Unmatched junction bases numbered 3, after V lost 3 bases and J lost 5 bases. The CDR3 reads CAWRDRGVYGYTF. CDR3 DNA sequence: TGTGCCTGGAGGGACAGGGGGGTTTATGGCTACACCTTC.

This clonotype turned up a few times. This rearrangement joins TRBV10-2 to TRBJ1-5, with D maybe TRBD1 (6 bases). CDR3 length: 13 amino acids. Germline lookup yields CDR1 WSHSY and CDR2 SAAADI. V was clipped by 0 bases and J by 7 bases, with 7 bases between them. The CDR3 reads CASSESRGQPQHF. The CDR3 DNA reads as TGCGCCAGCAGTGAGTCAAGGGGGCAGCCCCAGCATTTT.

The gene calls are TRBV5-1 and TRBJ2-3; 7 bases line up with TRBD2. The CDR3 covers 19 residues. J lost 2 bases, V lost 0 bases, and 15 bases had no gene match. In germline, CDR1 is SGHRS, CDR2 YFSETQ. The CDR3 loop is CASSLDPRRLAGYTDTQYF. The CDR3 bases are TGCGCCAGCAGCTTGGACCCTCGACGACTAGCAGGATACACAGATACGCAGTATTTT.

This clonotype has ten or more counts. The chain combines TRBV3-1 with TRBJ1-1; 7 positions match TRBD1. Germline CDR1 LGHDT, CDR2 YNNKEL (reference sequence). This CDR3 contains 14 residues. Germline trimming cut 3 bases from V and 4 bases from J; bases unmatched to any gene: 5. The CDR3, as DNA: TGTGCCAGCAGCCACGACAGGGATGGCACTGAAGCTTTCTTT. Translated, it gives CASSHDRDGTEAFF.

This clonotype was seen at least ten times. The chain links TRBV11-2 to TRBJ2-2; D uncertain. Germline V gene sequence: CDR1 SGHAT, CDR2 FQNNGV. This CDR3 comprises 15 residues. The V end lost 5 bases, the J end lost 1 base, and 11 bases lay between the germline ends. The chain's CDR3 is CASSIEAGNTGELFF. CDR3 sequence (DNA): TGTGCCAGCAGCATCGAGGCAGGGAACACCGGGGAGCTGTTTTTT.

In its sample, this clonotype was seen a few times. V usage is TRBV29-1 and J usage is TRBJ2-7, with 9 bases that match TRBD1. V trimming: 5 bases; J trimming: 7 bases; junction bases outside the gene matches: 3. This CDR3 region has 11 residues. Germline-derived CDR1 and CDR2 are SQVTM and ANQGSEA. The CDR3 DNA is TGCAGCGTTCGGACAGGGGAAGAGCAGTACTTC. It translates to CSVRTGEEQYF.

The V call is TRBV18, the J call TRBJ2-2; either TRBD1 or TRBD2 may fit D (5 bases each). This CDR3 contains 15 residues. Trimming removed 3 bases at V and 2 bases at J, with 10 bases between. Germline CDR1 KGHSH, CDR2 LQKENI. The CDR3 DNA reads as TGTGCCAGCTCACCTTTGAGGGGAAACACCGGGGAGCTGTTTTTT. Translating gives CASSPLRGNTGELFF.

This clonotype was found many times. The CDR3 DNA is TGTGCCAGCAGCTTTGGGGCAGGGAGGGGCACTGAAGCTTTCTTT. The encoded protein is CASSFGAGRGTEAFF. This sequence joins TRBV5-4 and TRBJ1-1; maybe TRBD1 (5 bases). V dropped 2 bases and J dropped 4 bases, with 15 bases sitting between them. Germline CDR1 reads SGHNT; CDR2 reads YYREEE (reference sequence). This CDR3 comprises 15 residues. The whole variable domain, remainder taken from reference TRBV5-4 and TRBJ1-1, is ETGVTQSPTHLIKTRGQQVTLRCSSQSGHNTVSWYQQALGQGPQFIFQYYREEENGRGNFPPRFSGLQFPNYSSELNVNALELDDSALYLCASSFGAGRGTEAFFGQGTRLTVV.

This clonotype showed up many times. This rearrangement joins TRBV27 to TRBJ2-7, with D perhaps matching TRBD2 (5 bases). CDR1 MNHEY and CDR2 SMNVEV come from the germline V gene (reference sequence). CDR3 length equals 15 residues. V lost 0 bases to trimming and J lost 7 bases, with 16 bases between them. CDR3 DNA: TGTGCCAGCAGTTTATCGCTTAGCGCCCCGGGGGAGCAGTACTTC. It specifies CASSLSLSAPGEQYF.

This clonotype was counted at least ten times. This chain links TRBV7-9 with TRBJ2-2; D unresolved. Trimming took off 5 bases at V and 5 bases at J, with 9 bases between the two ends. The CDR3 sequence is 13 residues long. CDR1 is SEHNR and CDR2 is FQNEAQ in the germline V gene (reference sequence). Here the CDR3 reads CASSPVETGELFF. The CDR3 nucleotides read TGTGCCAGCAGCCCCGTGGAGACCGGGGAGCTGTTTTTT.

The genes are TRBV5-6 and TRBJ2-1, with 12 positions matching TRBD2. The CDR3 totals 17 residues. With 0 bases clipped from V and 8 bases from J, the junction kept 9 bases outside the gene matches. Germline V gene data show CDR1 as SGHDT and CDR2 as YYEEEE. The CDR3 bases are TGTGCCAGCAGCTTGGGACTAGCGGGAGTTGCAGTAGATGAGCAGTTCTTC. Translated: CASSLGLAGVAVDEQFF.

The table lists this clonotype with a few counts. The V call is TRBV3-1, the J call TRBJ2-1, with 10 bases that match TRBD2. CDR1 and CDR2 (germline): LGHDT, YNNKEL (reference sequence). The CDR3 loop spans 17 amino acids. With 4 bases clipped from V and 2 bases from J, the junction kept 8 bases outside the gene matches. The chain's CDR3 is CASSPWTSGSAYNEQFF. For the CDR3, the DNA is TGTGCCAGCAGCCCTTGGACTAGCGGTTCCGCCTACAATGAGCAGTTCTTC.

This clonotype was picked up a small number of times. The chain has TRBV7-3 and TRBJ2-2; either TRBD1 or TRBD2 may supply D (5 bases each). Trimming pared 6 bases from V and 5 bases from J, leaving 13 bases between. The V gene's germline CDR1 is SGHTA and CDR2 FQGTGA. The length of the CDR3 is 14 residues. CDR3 bases: TGTGCCAGCAGGGGACCCGGCGGGACCGGGGAGCTGTTTTTT. Its protein product is CASRGPGGTGELFF.

This clonotype has just a few counts. The chain couples TRBV5-1 to TRBJ2-5; D is uncertain. The CDR3 has 14 amino acids. CDR1 and CDR2 from the germline V gene are SGHRS and YFSETQ. V lost 0 bases and J 1 base, leaving 7 bases between the germline ends. DNA for the CDR3: TGCGCCAGCAGCTTGGGGCCGTCCCAAGAGACCCAGTACTTC. It encodes CASSLGPSQETQYF.

This clonotype occurred a few times. This clone may be a read error of a much larger clone one base away. The rearrangement uses TRBV5-1 and TRBJ2-7; D unclear. CDR3 length: 15 residues. CDR1 SGHRS and CDR2 YFSETQ come from the germline V gene. The CDR3 reads CASSSLLYNSYEQCF. DNA for the CDR3: TGCGCCAGCAGCTCGTTACTATACAACTCCTACGAGCAGTGCTTC.

This clonotype was found many times. CDR3 bases: TGTGCCAGCAGAATAGGGGGGGATCAGCCCCAGCATTTT. As protein: CASRIGGDQPQHF. The chain is built from TRBV28 and TRBJ1-5, with a tentative D call TRBD1 (6 bases). The CDR3 is 13 amino acids. Germline loops: CDR1 MDHEN, CDR2 SYDVKM. Deletions cut 6 bases from V and 5 bases from J, with 11 bases between.

This chain links TRBV11-2 with TRBJ2-7, with 14 positions matching TRBD2. Germline assignment: CDR1 SGHAT and CDR2 FQNNGV. CDR3 size: 16 residues. The V and J ends lost 5 bases and 5 bases, in that order; junction bases with no gene match: 8. CDR3 protein: CASSAGTSGSWDEQYF. DNA for the CDR3: TGTGCCAGCAGCGCGGGGACTAGCGGGAGTTGGGACGAGCAGTACTTC.

This clonotype has at least ten counts. This rearrangement joins TRBV12-3 or TRBV12-4 to TRBJ1-4; possible D gene TRBD1, 6 bases. CDR3 length: 15 amino acids. Trimming shortened V by 6 bases and J by 4 bases, and 15 bases separated the two germline ends. CDR3 residues: CASRVRGDGNEKLFF. For the CDR3, the DNA is TGTGCCAGCAGAGTTAGGGGGGACGGTAATGAAAAACTGTTTTTT.

This clonotype has ten or more counts. The chain couples TRBV12-3 or TRBV12-4 to TRBJ2-5; the match to TRBD2 covers 16 bases. After removal of 5 bases from V and 3 bases from J, the junction contained 9 bases not matched to a gene. CDR3 length: 18 residues. The CDR3 sequence: CASSTTAGTSGREETQYF. The CDR3 DNA sequence: TGTGCCAGCAGTACAACCGCCGGGACTAGCGGGAGGGAAGAGACCCAGTACTTC.